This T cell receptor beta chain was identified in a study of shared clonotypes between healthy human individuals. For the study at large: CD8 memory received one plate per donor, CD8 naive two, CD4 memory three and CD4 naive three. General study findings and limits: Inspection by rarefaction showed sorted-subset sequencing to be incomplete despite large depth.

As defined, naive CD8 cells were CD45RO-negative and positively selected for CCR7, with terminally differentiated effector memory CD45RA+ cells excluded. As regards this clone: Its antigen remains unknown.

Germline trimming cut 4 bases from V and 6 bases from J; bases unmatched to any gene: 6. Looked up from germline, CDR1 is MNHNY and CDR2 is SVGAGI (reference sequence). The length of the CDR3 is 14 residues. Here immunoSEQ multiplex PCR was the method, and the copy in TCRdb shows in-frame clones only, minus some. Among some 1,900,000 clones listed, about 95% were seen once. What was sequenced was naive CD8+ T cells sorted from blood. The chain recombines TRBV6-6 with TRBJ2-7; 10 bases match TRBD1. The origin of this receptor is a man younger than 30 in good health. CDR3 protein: CASSSGTGEVEQYF. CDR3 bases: TGTGCCAGCAGTTCCGGGACAGGGGAGGTCGAGCAGTACTTC.